One and the same sample provided the 13 T cell receptor beta chains below, sequenced in a study of shared clonotypes between healthy human individuals. Some clones are missing from TCRdb's copy, which holds only in-frame ones; the method was immunoSEQ multiplex PCR. The sample consists of approximately 1,500,000 clones, roughly 95% of them appearing once. The sequencing sample was made of naive CD4+ T cells sorted from blood. The subset was: CD45RA+ positively selected. The receptors were sampled from a man aged 30 to 45 in good health.

The chain joins TRBV6-1 to TRBJ2-7; TRBD2 is a possible D gene (6 bases). V was shortened by 4 bases and J by 1 base, with 8 bases between the two germline ends. CDR3 length: 13 amino acids. Germline V gene lookup returns CDR1 MNHNS and CDR2 SASEGT. CDR3 in amino acids: CASSAGLSYEQYF. The CDR3 nucleotides are TGTGCCAGCAGTGCGGGACTTTCCTACGAGCAGTACTTC.

J is TRBJ2-7 and V is TRBV2; the D gene is possibly TRBD1 (6 bases). This CDR3 spans 14 amino acids. Germline CDR1 is SNHLY and CDR2 is FYNNEI. The V gene lost 5 bases and the J gene lost 0 bases, with 11 bases spanning the gap. The CDR3 nucleotides are TGTGCCAGCAGTTACACAGGGCCCTCCTACGAGCAGTACTTC. Its protein is CASSYTGPSYEQYF.

The V call is TRBV23-1, the J call TRBJ2-1; D is unresolved. TRBV23-1 is annotated as an ORF whose role is uncertain. The V end lost 10 bases, the J end lost 2 bases, and 30 bases lay between the germline ends. This CDR3 has 19 residues. CDR3 DNA: TGCGCCAACCCCCCCCGAAGGATTGTAAGGCAGGTCCCCTACAATGAGCAGTTCTTC. Protein: CANPPRRIVRQVPYNEQFF.

J is TRBJ2-7 and V is TRBV29-1; possible D gene TRBD2, 6 bases. V was cut by 1 base and J by 3 bases, with 10 bases left in between. The CDR3 runs 13 residues. The V gene's germline CDR1 is SQVTM and CDR2 ANQGSEA. The CDR3 sequence: CSVEVSRDYEQYF. For the CDR3, the DNA is TGCAGCGTTGAAGTCTCGCGGGACTACGAGCAGTACTTC.

This sequence joins TRBV5-1 and TRBJ1-1, with no clear D. V was trimmed by 4 bases and J by 3 bases, leaving 19 bases between them. The CDR3 runs to 16 residues. Germline loops: CDR1 SGHRS, CDR2 YFSETQ. The CDR3 coding sequence is TGCGCCAGCAGCCGGTTGCGGACCGCGGTTGACACTGAAGCTTTCTTT. Its translation is CASSRLRTAVDTEAFF. The whole variable domain, remainder taken from reference TRBV5-1 and TRBJ1-1, is KAGVTQTPRYLIKTRGQQVTLSCSPISGHRSVSWYQQTPGQGLQFLFEYFSETQRNKGNFPGRFSGRQFSNSRSEMNVSTLELGDSALYLCASSRLRTAVDTEAFFGQGTRLTVV.

This chain uses TRBV5-1 with TRBJ1-2, with D perhaps TRBD1 (5 bases). CDR1 and CDR2 (germline): SGHRS, YFSETQ. Trimming pared 0 bases from V and 3 bases from J, leaving 15 bases between. CDR3 size: 16 residues. The CDR3 loop reads CASSLETGPTDYGYTF. The DNA of the CDR3 is TGCGCCAGCAGCTTGGAAACAGGCCCTACCGACTATGGCTACACCTTC.

The chain has TRBV6-6 and TRBJ2-3; 7 nucleotides line up with TRBD2. Germline V gene sequence: CDR1 MNHNY, CDR2 SVGAGI (reference sequence). J gave up 3 bases and V 5 bases, and 8 bases lay outside the gene matches. The CDR3 extends over 15 amino acids. CDR3 protein: CASSTPSGPTDTQYF. The CDR3 nucleotides read TGTGCCAGCAGTACCCCTAGCGGACCTACAGATACGCAGTATTTT.

The chain couples TRBV6-6 to TRBJ1-1; 8 bases agree with TRBD1. This CDR3 is 14 amino acids long. V shed 6 bases and J 4 bases; nucleotides not matched to a gene: 7. In germline, CDR1 is MNHNY, CDR2 SVGAGI (reference sequence). CDR3 residues: CASRSRTGFTEAFF. As DNA, the CDR3 is TGTGCCAGCAGATCCAGGACAGGGTTCACTGAAGCTTTCTTT.

The chain is built from TRBV11-2 and TRBJ2-2; tentative D call: TRBD1 (5 bases). The V and J ends lost 5 bases and 6 bases respectively, with 13 bases between them. The CDR3 is 14 residues long. Germline CDR1 is SGHAT and CDR2 is FQNNGV. This chain's CDR3 is CASSLIEGAGELFF. The CDR3 bases are TGTGCCAGCAGCCTAATTGAAGGGGCCGGGGAGCTGTTTTTT.

This clone has just one count. This chain connects TRBV4-1 to TRBJ2-2, with D perhaps TRBD2 (6 bases). CDR1 MGHRA and CDR2 YSYEKL come from the germline V gene. V dropped 4 bases and J dropped 2 bases, with 14 bases sitting between them. The CDR3 is 16 amino acids. The CDR3 reads CASSPFTSRNTGELFF. DNA for the CDR3: TGCGCCAGCAGCCCATTTACTAGCCGTAACACCGGGGAGCTGTTTTTT.

This sequence joins TRBV9 and TRBJ1-5; 9 nucleotides agree with TRBD1. Germline V gene data show CDR1 as SGDLS and CDR2 as YYNGEE. The CDR3 length is 16 residues. J gave up 4 bases and V 0 bases, and 5 bases lay outside the gene matches. This CDR3 is CASSVDGQGSNQPQHF. The CDR3 DNA reads as TGTGCCAGCAGCGTAGACGGACAGGGGTCAAATCAGCCCCAGCATTTT.

The gene calls are TRBV6-6 and TRBJ1-3; perhaps TRBD1 as D (5 bases). This CDR3 region has 15 residues. Per germline, CDR1 MNHNY and CDR2 SVGAGI (reference sequence). Trimming shortened V by 7 bases and J by 0 bases, and 13 bases separated the two germline ends. CDR3 DNA sequence: TGTGCCAGCACCTATGCCGGGACCTCTGGAAACACCATATATTTT. Amino acid sequence: CASTYAGTSGNTIYF.

In nucleotides, the CDR3 is TGTGCCAGTAGTAAGAGCGGGATTAGCTCCTACAATGAGCAGTTCTTC. This sequence encodes CASSKSGISSYNEQFF. This chain joins TRBV19 and TRBJ2-1, with 7 bases fitting TRBD2. The V and J ends lost 4 bases and 0 bases, in that order; junction bases with no gene match: 6. Germline lookup yields CDR1 LNHDA and CDR2 SQIVND (reference sequence). The CDR3 contains 16 residues.